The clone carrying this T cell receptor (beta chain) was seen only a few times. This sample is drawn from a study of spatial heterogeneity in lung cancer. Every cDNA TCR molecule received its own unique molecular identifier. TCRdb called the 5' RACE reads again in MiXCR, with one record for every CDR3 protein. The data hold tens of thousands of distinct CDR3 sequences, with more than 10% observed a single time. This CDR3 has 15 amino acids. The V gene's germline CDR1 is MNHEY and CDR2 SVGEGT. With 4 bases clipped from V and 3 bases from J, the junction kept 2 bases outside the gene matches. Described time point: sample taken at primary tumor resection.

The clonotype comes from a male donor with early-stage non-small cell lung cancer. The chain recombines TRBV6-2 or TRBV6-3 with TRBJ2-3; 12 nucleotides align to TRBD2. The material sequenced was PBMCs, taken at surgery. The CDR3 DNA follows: TGTGCCAGCAGTTCTGGACTAGCGGGGACAGATACGCAGTATTTT. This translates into CASSSGLAGTDTQYF.